The TCR beta chain under discussion was sequenced for a study of OX40 agonist ivuxolimab in advanced cancers. Study overall: Patients in the trial were receiving intravenous ivuxolimab every 2 weeks, at doses of 0.01 to 10 mg/kg. Patients treated during dose escalation were battling hepatocellular carcinoma, melanoma, renal cell or head and neck cancer.

With V trimmed by 6 bases and J by 6 bases, 7 bases remained unmatched. CDR1 and CDR2 (germline): SNHLY, FYNNEI. The CDR3 covers 14 residues. This clone appeared once. With autoimmune disease history or systemic immunosuppression, patients were excluded. Method: immunoSEQ multiplex PCR; TCRdb's copy keeps in-frame clones and lacks some. The profile shows about 48,000 clones, about 81% of them singletons. The chain joins TRBV2 to TRBJ2-7; 11 nucleotides agree with TRBD2. The sequences come from CD4+ or CD8+ T cells sorted from blood, collected in a trial of the OX40 agonist ivuxolimab. The sequence derives from an adult with an advanced solid tumor such as melanoma, head and neck, liver or kidney cancer. The CDR3 loop reads CASSPTSGRGEQYF. The CDR3 DNA reads as TGTGCCAGCAGCCCCACTAGCGGGAGAGGCGAGCAGTACTTC.